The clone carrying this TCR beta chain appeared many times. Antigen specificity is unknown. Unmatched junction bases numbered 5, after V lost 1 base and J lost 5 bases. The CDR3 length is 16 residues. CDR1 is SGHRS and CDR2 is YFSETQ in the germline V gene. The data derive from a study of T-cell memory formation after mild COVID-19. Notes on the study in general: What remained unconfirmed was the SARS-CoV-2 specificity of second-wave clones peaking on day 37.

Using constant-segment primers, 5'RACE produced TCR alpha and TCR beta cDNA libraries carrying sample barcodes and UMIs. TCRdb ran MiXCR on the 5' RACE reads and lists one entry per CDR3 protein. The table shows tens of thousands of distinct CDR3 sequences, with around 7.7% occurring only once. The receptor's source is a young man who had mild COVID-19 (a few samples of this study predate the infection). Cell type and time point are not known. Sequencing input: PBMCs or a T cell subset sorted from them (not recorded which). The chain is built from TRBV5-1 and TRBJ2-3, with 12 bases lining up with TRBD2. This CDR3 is CASSLWGLAGEDTQYF. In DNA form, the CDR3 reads TGCGCCAGCAGCTTGTGGGGACTAGCGGGTGAAGATACGCAGTATTTT.